A selection of T cell receptor beta chains follows, all from one sample in a study of cytomegalovirus exposure and HLA in healthy donors. Using immunoSEQ multiplex PCR, the repertoire was profiled, and TCRdb retains in-frame clones only, with some absent. The table includes 100,000 to 150,000 clones, approximately 70% detected once. Sequences were obtained from PBMCs. Source of these receptors: a woman aged 60-75 years in good health and CMV-seropositive. The CDR3 runs from the conserved cysteine through the conserved F or W. Fields, in order: CDR3 length, D gene, J gene, V gene, clone size, CDR3 protein, CDR3 DNA. D genes are given only for firm matches. Only part of the rows carry a size: once, few, many, or a class if the clone is expanded.

15 | NA | TRBJ2-7 | TRBV2 | NA | CASRREGTPSYEQYF | TGTGCCAGCAGGAGGGAAGGGACACCTTCCTACGAGCAGTACTTC
15 | TRBD1 | TRBJ1-6 | TRBV7-9 | NA | CASSLGTGFGSPLHF | TGTGCCAGCAGCTTAGGGACAGGATTTGGATCACCCCTCCACTTT
12 | TRBD1 | TRBJ2-5 | TRBV5-1 | NA | CASSLDRATQYF | TGCGCCAGCAGCCTGGACAGGGCTACCCAGTACTTC
14 | NA | TRBJ2-7 | TRBV5-1 | NA | CASNRGGGGYEQYF | TGCGCCAGCAACCGTGGAGGGGGCGGTTACGAGCAGTACTTC
13 | NA | TRBJ2-7 | TRBV5-1 | NA | CASSFRVSEEQYF | TGCGCCAGCAGCTTTCGGGTTTCGGAAGAGCAGTACTTC
15 | NA | TRBJ1-1 | TRBV6-5 | NA | CASTQRGRGDTEAFF | TGTGCCAGCACCCAACGGGGCAGGGGAGACACTGAAGCTTTCTTT
15 | NA | TRBJ1-2 | TRBV5-1 | few | CASSLAAGYDYGYTF | TGCGCCAGCAGCTTGGCGGCAGGGTACGACTATGGCTACACCTTC
15 | NA | TRBJ1-6 | TRBV6-6 | once | CASSPSSGLNSPLHF | TGTGCCAGCAGTCCCTCTTCAGGCCTAAATTCACCCCTCCACTTT
14 | NA | TRBJ1-6 | TRBV5-4 | NA | CASSLQGAGSPLHF | TGTGCCAGCAGCCTACAGGGAGCGGGGTCACCCCTCCACTTT
15 | TRBD2 | TRBJ2-7 | TRBV11-2 | NA | CASSLVASGDYEQYF | TGTGCCAGCAGCTTAGTGGCTAGCGGGGACTACGAGCAGTACTTC
14 | NA | TRBJ2-5 | TRBV7-6 | NA | CASSHRVSQETQYF | TGTGCCAGCAGCCACAGGGTTTCCCAAGAGACCCAGTACTTC
16 | NA | TRBJ2-7 | TRBV11-2 | NA | CASSPPPGTGAYEQYF | TGTGCCAGCAGCCCGCCCCCCGGGACGGGAGCCTACGAGCAGTACTTC
12 | NA | TRBJ1-2 | TRBV6-1 | few | CASSSGDYGYTF | TGTGCCAGCAGTTCCGGAGACTATGGCTACACCTTC
16 | TRBD2 | TRBJ2-3 | TRBV11-3 | NA | CASSLGGAGVEDTQYF | TGTGCCAGCAGCTTAGGGGGAGCGGGGGTCGAAGATACGCAGTATTTT
16 | NA | TRBJ1-4 | TRBV28 | NA | CASSLNGQGDGEKLFF | TGTGCCAGCAGTTTAAACGGACAAGGGGATGGTGAAAAACTGTTTTTT
16 | TRBD2 | TRBJ2-3 | TRBV5-5 | NA | CASSLIAGGSRDTQYF | TGTGCCAGCAGCTTAATAGCGGGGGGGTCCAGAGATACGCAGTATTTT
15 | TRBD1 | TRBJ1-6 | TRBV18 | NA | CASSPGQGNRSPLHF | TGTGCCAGCTCACCCGGACAGGGCAATCGGTCACCCCTCCACTTT
15 | TRBD1 | TRBJ2-7 | TRBV27 | NA | CASSTQPQQGHEQYF | TGTGCCAGCAGTACTCAGCCTCAACAGGGGCACGAGCAGTACTTC
13 | NA | TRBJ1-1 | TRBV2 | few | CASSTQGVTEAFF | TGTGCCAGCAGTACGCAGGGCGTCACTGAAGCTTTCTTT
17 | TRBD2 | TRBJ2-1 | TRBV4-2 | NA | CASSPLAGAYQGHEQFF | TGTGCCAGCAGCCCCCTAGCGGGGGCCTACCAAGGGCATGAGCAGTTCTTC
12 | NA | TRBJ2-5 | TRBV29-1 | NA | CSVEQVGETQYF | TGCAGCGTTGAACAGGTGGGAGAGACCCAGTACTTC
10 | NA | TRBJ2-1 | TRBV2 | NA | CASEEFEQFF | TGTGCCAGCGAGGAGTTTGAGCAGTTCTTC
17 | TRBD1 | TRBJ2-7 | TRBV27 | NA | CASSLLPTGGPTYEQYF | TGTGCCAGCAGTCTCCTCCCGACAGGGGGACCCACCTACGAGCAGTACTTC
14 | NA | TRBJ2-7 | TRBV7-9 | NA | CASTPRDNLNEQYF | TGTGCCAGCACCCCCAGGGACAACTTGAACGAGCAGTACTTC
14 | TRBD2 | TRBJ2-5 | TRBV6-5 | NA | CASGERGHQETQYF | TGTGCCAGCGGGGAGCGGGGCCACCAAGAGACCCAGTACTTC
18 | TRBD2 | TRBJ2-3 | TRBV7-9 | NA | CASSFGTSGGVGTDTQYF | TGTGCCAGCAGCTTTGGGACTAGCGGGGGAGTGGGCACAGATACGCAGTATTTT
15 | NA | TRBJ2-5 | TRBV11-2 | NA | CASSLGAGAGETQYF | TGTGCCAGCAGCTTAGGGGCAGGGGCGGGAGAGACCCAGTACTTC
15 | NA | TRBJ1-6 | TRBV27 | few | CASSLSGSYNSPLHF | TGTGCCAGCAGTTTGTCCGGCTCCTATAATTCACCCCTCCACTTT
13 | NA | TRBJ2-7 | TRBV5-4 | few | CASSSEGPNEQYF | TGTGCCAGCAGTTCCGAGGGTCCCAACGAGCAGTACTTC
10 | NA | TRBJ2-3 | TRBV7-3 | once | CAVLTDTQYF | TGTGCCGTCCTCACAGATACGCAGTATTTT
12 | NA | TRBJ1-5 | TRBV6-6 | NA | CASSYGGQPQHF | TGTGCCAGCAGTTACGGAGGTCAGCCCCAGCATTTT
14 | NA | TRBJ2-7 | TRBV2 | NA | CASRSGAPSYEQYF | TGTGCCAGCAGGTCAGGGGCCCCGAGCTACGAGCAGTACTTC
10 | NA | TRBJ2-7 | TRBV2 | NA | CASSAYEQYF | TGTGCCAGCAGTGCATACGAGCAGTACTTC
13 | NA | TRBJ1-1 | TRBV6-5 | few | CASSLLENTEAFF | TGTGCCAGCAGTTTACTAGAAAACACTGAAGCTTTCTTT
14 | NA | TRBJ2-6 | TRBV5-1 | NA | CASKDSLGANVLTF | TGCGCCAGCAAAGACAGTTTAGGGGCCAACGTCCTGACTTTC
13 | TRBD1 | TRBJ2-7 | TRBV4-1 | few | CASSQTGQEVEYF | TGCGCCAGCAGCCAGACAGGACAGGAGGTTGAGTACTTC
11 | NA | TRBJ2-7 | TRBV11-1 | NA | CASSSAYEQYF | TGTGCCAGCAGCTCCGCCTACGAGCAGTACTTC
14 | TRBD2 | TRBJ2-1 | TRBV9 | NA | CASSGASGETSQFF | TGTGCCAGCAGCGGGGCTAGCGGGGAAACCTCGCAGTTCTTC
14 | NA | TRBJ1-1 | TRBV6-5 | NA | CASSYSRGITEAFF | TGTGCCAGCAGTTACTCCCGCGGGATTACTGAAGCTTTCTTT
16 | TRBD2 | TRBJ2-3 | TRBV5-4 | NA | CASSSLGLAGTDTQYF | TGTGCCAGCAGCTCGCTTGGACTAGCGGGCACAGATACGCAGTATTTT
15 | TRBD1 | TRBJ2-2 | TRBV9 | NA | CASSSGQGTGGELFF | TGTGCCAGCAGCTCGGGACAGGGTACGGGCGGGGAGCTGTTTTTT
13 | TRBD1 | TRBJ1-2 | TRBV5-8 | NA | CASSAQGGYGYTF | TGTGCCAGCAGCGCCCAGGGGGGCTATGGCTACACCTTC
13 | NA | TRBJ1-2 | TRBV5-4 | once | CASSPPGRYGYTF | TGTGCCAGCAGCCCCCCAGGGCGCTATGGCTACACCTTC
14 | NA | TRBJ1-6 | TRBV4-1 | many | CASKLRQAGAPLHF | TGCGCCAGCAAGCTCAGACAGGCAGGCGCACCCCTCCACTTT
15 | TRBD2 | TRBJ2-1 | TRBV7-3 | NA | CASSPTSGGYNEQFF | TGTGCCAGCAGCCCAACTAGCGGGGGGTACAATGAGCAGTTCTTC
15 | TRBD1 | TRBJ2-7 | TRBV29-1 | NA | CSARRQGPSYYEQYF | TGCAGCGCTCGACGACAGGGGCCAAGTTACTACGAGCAGTACTTC
17 | NA | TRBJ1-1 | TRBV18 | NA | CASSSWTATGSSTEAFF | TGTGCCAGCTCATCTTGGACAGCCACGGGTTCGAGCACTGAAGCTTTCTTT
14 | NA | TRBJ2-7 | TRBV19 | NA | CASSMGSTSGEQYF | TGTGCCAGTAGTATGGGCAGTACCTCAGGGGAGCAGTACTTC
15 | NA | TRBJ2-3 | TRBV2 | NA | CASSWGDRDTDTQYF | TGTGCCAGCAGTTGGGGGGACAGAGACACAGATACGCAGTATTTT
16 | NA | TRBJ2-3 | TRBV4-1 | NA | CASSQDLAGATDTQYF | TGCGCCAGCAGCCAAGATCTGGCGGGGGCCACAGATACGCAGTATTTT
15 | TRBD1 | TRBJ2-4 | TRBV11-3 | few | CASSKQGAGGNIQYF | TGTGCCAGCAGCAAACAGGGGGCAGGGGGAAACATTCAGTACTTC
15 | TRBD1 | TRBJ1-2 | TRBV19 | NA | CASRERQGKDYGYTF | TGTGCCAGTAGGGAGAGACAGGGGAAGGACTATGGCTACACCTTC
15 | TRBD1 | TRBJ1-2 | TRBV27 | NA | CASSRPGTGYYGYTF | TGTGCCAGCAGCCGTCCCGGGACAGGGTACTATGGCTACACCTTC
11 | NA | TRBJ2-7 | TRBV29-1 | few | CSVEDFYEQYF | TGCAGCGTTGAGGACTTCTACGAGCAGTACTTC
14 | TRBD2 | TRBJ2-7 | TRBV6-5 | few | CASSEWTSGYEQYF | TGTGCCAGCAGTGAATGGACTAGCGGCTACGAGCAGTACTTC